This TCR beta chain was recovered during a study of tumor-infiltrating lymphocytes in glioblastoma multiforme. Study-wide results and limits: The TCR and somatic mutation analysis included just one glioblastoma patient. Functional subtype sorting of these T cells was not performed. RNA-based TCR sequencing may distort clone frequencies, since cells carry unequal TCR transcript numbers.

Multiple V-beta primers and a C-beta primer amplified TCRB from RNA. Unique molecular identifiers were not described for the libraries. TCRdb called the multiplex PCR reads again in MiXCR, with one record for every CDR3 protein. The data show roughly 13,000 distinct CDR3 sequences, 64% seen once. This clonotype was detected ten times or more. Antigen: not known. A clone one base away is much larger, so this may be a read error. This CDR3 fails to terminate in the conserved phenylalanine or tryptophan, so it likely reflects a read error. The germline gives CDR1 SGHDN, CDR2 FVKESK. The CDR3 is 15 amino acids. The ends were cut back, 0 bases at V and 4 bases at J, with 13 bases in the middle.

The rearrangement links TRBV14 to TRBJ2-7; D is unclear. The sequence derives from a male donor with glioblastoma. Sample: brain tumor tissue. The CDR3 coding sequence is TGTGCCAGCAGCCAAGAAGGTGGCACCTTTTACGAGCAGTACCTC. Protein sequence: CASSQEGGTFYEQYL.